Presented here are 25 T cell receptor beta chains from one specimen sequenced in a study of shared clonotypes between healthy human individuals. The method was immunoSEQ multiplex PCR; TCRdb's version includes in-frame clones alone and lacks a portion of them. The sample has just over 2,000,000 clones, about 95% seen once. Positively selected for CCR7, the CD45RO-negative cells used as naive CD8 cells excluded terminally differentiated effector memory CD45RA+ cells. Source material: naive CD8+ T cells sorted from blood. These receptors all stem from a man aged 18 to 30 in good health.

The chain joins TRBV2 to TRBJ1-1; the D is unclear. Trimming removed 8 bases from V and 3 bases from J, with 16 bases in between. In germline, CDR1 is SNHLY, CDR2 FYNNEI. There are 14 residues in the CDR3. The CDR3 is CASSPAGGDTEAFF. CDR3 DNA: TGTGCCAGCTCACCGGCGGGCGGGGACACTGAAGCTTTCTTT.

The CDR3 spells CAISEPGQGWVEQYF. The CDR3 DNA follows: TGTGCCATCAGTGAGCCGGGACAGGGCTGGGTCGAGCAGTACTTC. The rearrangement joins TRBV10-3 to TRBJ2-7; 9 nucleotides match TRBD1. CDR1 is ENHRY and CDR2 is SYGVKD in the germline V gene. V was clipped by 2 bases and J by 6 bases; unmatched bases: 8. This CDR3 is built from 15 residues.

J is TRBJ1-2 and V is TRBV19; 8 nucleotides align to TRBD1. The CDR3 runs 16 residues. V lost 9 bases to trimming and J lost 8 bases; unmatched junction nucleotides: 20. Germline V gene sequence: CDR1 LNHDA, CDR2 SQIVND (reference sequence). The CDR3 sequence: CARSYQGAENGIGYTF. The CDR3 DNA is TGTGCCAGGAGCTATCAGGGGGCGGAAAATGGTATAGGCTACACCTTC.

The V call is TRBV5-6, the J call TRBJ1-2, with D unresolved. The CDR3 extends over 14 amino acids. The ends were cut back, 1 base at V and 0 bases at J, with 7 bases in the middle. Germline V lookup: CDR1 SGHDT, CDR2 YYEEEE. The CDR3 reads CASSLNSPNYGYTF. In DNA, the CDR3 is TGTGCCAGCAGCTTGAACAGTCCTAACTATGGCTACACCTTC.

The CDR3 DNA follows: TGTGCCAGCAGCTTAGATCCTAGCGGATACAATGAGCAGTTCTTC. Its protein product is CASSLDPSGYNEQFF. V usage is TRBV11-2 and J usage is TRBJ2-1, with 7 nucleotides matching TRBD2. The V and J ends lost 0 bases and 4 bases, in that order; junction bases with no gene match: 3. CDR1 is SGHAT, CDR2 FQNNGV, per germline. This CDR3 is 15 amino acids long.

The rearrangement uses TRBV4-1 and TRBJ2-5; D may be TRBD2 (5 bases). Per germline, CDR1 MGHRA and CDR2 YSYEKL. V lost 1 base to trimming and J lost 4 bases, with 13 bases between them. The CDR3 loop spans 15 amino acids. CDR3 in DNA: TGCGCCAGCAGCCAAGGTCCGGGGTTGATAGAGACCCAGTACTTC. It is translated as CASSQGPGLIETQYF.

Concerning this clone itself: This specimen includes other DNA sequences encoding the same CDR3. V and J are TRBV9 and TRBJ2-7; 12 bases are a match to TRBD2. The CDR3 extends over 15 amino acids. J lost 4 bases, V lost 3 bases, and 5 bases had no gene match. Germline V gene data show CDR1 as SGDLS and CDR2 as YYNGEE. CDR3 residues: CASSAGLAGTYEQYF. CDR3 bases: TGTGCCAGCAGCGCAGGACTAGCGGGGACTTACGAGCAGTACTTC. The full variable domain, rest sourced from reference TRBV9 and TRBJ2-7, is DSGVTQTPKHLITATGQRVTLRCSPRSGDLSVYWYQQSLDQGLQFLIQYYNGEERAKGNILERFSAQQFPDLHSELNLSSLELGDSALYFCASSAGLAGTYEQYFGPGTRLTVT.

This chain joins TRBV5-1 and TRBJ1-2; possible D gene TRBD1, 5 bases. In germline, CDR1 is SGHRS, CDR2 YFSETQ. Trimming pared 2 bases from V and 0 bases from J, leaving 11 bases between. The length of the CDR3 is 15 residues. In DNA, the CDR3 is TGCGCCAGCAGCTTCGACCGGGGACCTAACTATGGCTACACCTTC. This encodes CASSFDRGPNYGYTF.

Only one count was recorded for this clone. This CDR3 is also generated by other DNA sequences in the sample. This chain links TRBV5-1 with TRBJ2-1, with TRBD2 matching 9 bases. The CDR3 extends over 15 amino acids. Germline lookup yields CDR1 SGHRS and CDR2 YFSETQ. J lost 3 bases, V lost 2 bases, and 3 bases had no gene match. CDR3 DNA sequence: TGCGCCAGCAGCTTAGCGGGGGGTGACTACAATGAGCAGTTCTTC. It translates to CASSLAGGDYNEQFF.

The V call is TRBV7-9, the J call TRBJ2-1; no definite D call. Germline CDR1 and CDR2: SEHNR and FQNEAQ (reference sequence). The V end lost 1 base, the J end lost 9 bases, and 10 bases lay between the germline ends. CDR3 length: 13 residues. CDR3 in DNA: TGTGCCAGCAGCTTAGTCGCTTGGATTGAGCAGTTCTTC. Protein sequence: CASSLVAWIEQFF.

The rearrangement links TRBV29-1 to TRBJ1-2; 9 bases line up with TRBD1. V gave up 0 bases and J gave up 2 bases; unmatched junction bases: 4. This CDR3 contains 15 residues. CDR1 and CDR2 (germline): SQVTM, ANQGSEA. CDR3 DNA sequence: TGCAGCGTTGAAGACGACAGGGGGAGGAACTATGGCTACACCTTC. It yields the protein CSVEDDRGRNYGYTF.

The chain has TRBV4-1 and TRBJ1-2, with D unclear. This CDR3 has 15 amino acids. V lost 4 bases and J 3 bases, leaving 15 bases between the germline ends. The V gene's germline CDR1 is MGHRA and CDR2 YSYEKL. CDR3: CASSLETDFYYGYTF. The CDR3 coding sequence is TGCGCCAGCAGCCTAGAAACAGATTTCTACTATGGCTACACCTTC.

About this clone itself: Other nucleotide sequences in the sample specify the same CDR3. The CDR3 region is CASSVGTGEYEQYF. CDR3 nucleotide sequence: TGTGCCAGCAGCGTGGGGACAGGGGAATACGAGCAGTACTTC. The chain links TRBV9 to TRBJ2-7, with TRBD1 matching 10 bases. The V and J ends lost 2 bases and 4 bases, in that order; junction bases with no gene match: 3. The CDR3 length is 14 residues. Germline loops: CDR1 SGDLS, CDR2 YYNGEE.

The gene calls are TRBV27 and TRBJ2-7, with 10 bases aligning to TRBD1. V was pared by 5 bases and J by 3 bases, with 13 bases of the junction left unmatched. The length of the CDR3 is 17 residues. Germline CDR1 MNHEY, CDR2 SMNVEV (reference sequence). CDR3 bases: TGTGCCAGCAGTCCGACTACTTCCCGGGACAGGGGCTACGAGCAGTACTTC. Its protein product is CASSPTTSRDRGYEQYF.

This clone was observed a handful of times. This chain links TRBV5-6 with TRBJ2-3; unclear D gene. V was cut by 0 bases and J by 5 bases, with 10 bases left in between. Germline CDR1 and CDR2: SGHDT and YYEEEE. This CDR3 is built from 14 residues. The CDR3, as DNA: TGTGCCAGCAGCTTGGCCATAGGAGAAGATACGCAGTATTTT. Its translation: CASSLAIGEDTQYF. The variable domain in full, completed from reference TRBV5-6 and TRBJ2-3, reads DAGVTQSPTHLIKTRGQQVTLRCSPKSGHDTVSWYQQALGQGPQFIFQYYEEEERQRGNFPDRFSGHQFPNYSSELNVNALLLGDSALYLCASSLAIGEDTQYFGPGTRLTVL.

This clone turned up a few times. Other DNA sequences within the sample encode an identical CDR3. The J gene is TRBJ2-2, the V gene TRBV27, with D maybe TRBD1 (5 bases). With 4 bases removed from V and 7 bases from J, the gap between germline ends came to 10 bases. Germline V gene sequence: CDR1 MNHEY, CDR2 SMNVEV (reference sequence). The length of the CDR3 is 13 residues. CDR3 DNA sequence: TGTGCCAGCAGTTCCGGCAGGGTCGGGGAGCTGTTTTTT. It encodes CASSSGRVGELFF.

The chain combines TRBV27 with TRBJ2-7, with D possibly being TRBD2 (6 bases). Germline lookup yields CDR1 MNHEY and CDR2 SMNVEV (reference sequence). Trimming took off 0 bases at V and 4 bases at J, with 16 bases between the two ends. This CDR3 contains 16 residues. The CDR3 DNA follows: TGTGCCAGCAGTTTATCGGGACTGAGCCGGATGTACGAGCAGTACTTC. Its translation: CASSLSGLSRMYEQYF.

Concerning this clone: The same CDR3 also results from other DNA sequences found in this sample. The chain recombines TRBV6-5 with TRBJ2-2, with D possibly being TRBD1 (6 bases). V was shortened by 3 bases and J by 5 bases, with 7 bases between the two germline ends. This CDR3 has 13 amino acids. Germline lookup yields CDR1 MNHEY and CDR2 SVGAGI. CDR3 in DNA: TGTGCCAGCAGTTATACAGGGACCGGGGAGCTGTTTTTT. Residues: CASSYTGTGELFF.

The chain is built from TRBV19 and TRBJ1-1; D unresolved. This CDR3 is 13 amino acids long. Germline loops: CDR1 LNHDA, CDR2 SQIVND (reference sequence). V was shortened by 11 bases and J by 1 base, with 14 bases between the two germline ends. The CDR3 loop is CAVRYRGNTEAFF. The CDR3 DNA reads TGTGCCGTCCGATATCGGGGGAACACTGAAGCTTTCTTT. Based on the CDR3 plus reference TRBV19 and TRBJ1-1, the full variable domain is DGGITQSPKYLFRKEGQNVTLSCEQNLNHDAMYWYRQDPGQGLRLIYYSQIVNDFQKGDIAEGYSVSREKKESFPLTVTSAQKNPTAFYLCAVRYRGNTEAFFGQGTRLTVV.

This chain joins TRBV27 and TRBJ2-6; no reliable D call. The CDR3 covers 15 residues. Germline CDR1 and CDR2: MNHEY and SMNVEV (reference sequence). With 4 bases removed from V and 2 bases from J, the gap between germline ends came to 9 bases. The CDR3, as DNA: TGTGCCAGCAGTTCTCAGGCGGCTGGGGCCAACGTCCTGACTTTC. Protein: CASSSQAAGANVLTF.

This clone turned up a few times. The same CDR3 also results from other DNA sequences found in this sample. This chain joins TRBV6-1 and TRBJ1-5; no clear D. Germline-derived CDR1 and CDR2 are MNHNS and SASEGT. The CDR3 is 11 amino acids. Trimming removed 3 bases from V and 3 bases from J, with 0 bases in between. The CDR3: CASSDNQPQHF. The CDR3 DNA follows: TGTGCCAGCAGTGACAATCAGCCCCAGCATTTT.

The chain employs TRBV7-6 and TRBJ2-4; 12 nucleotides agree with TRBD2. The length of the CDR3 is 14 residues. Germline V gives CDR1 SGHVS, CDR2 FNYEAQ. Losses at the gene ends were 6 bases for V and 9 bases for J; bases not matched to a gene: 6. The CDR3 is CASSLLAGGSIQYF. In DNA form, the CDR3 reads TGTGCCAGCAGTTTGCTAGCGGGAGGGAGCATTCAGTACTTC.

The table lists this clone with a count of one. The rearrangement links TRBV5-4 to TRBJ2-5; either TRBD1 or TRBD2 may supply D (5 bases each). This CDR3 region has 15 residues. Germline CDR1 SGHNT, CDR2 YYREEE (reference sequence). Trimming stripped 0 bases from V and 3 bases from J, with 12 bases between. CDR3 sequence: CASSLAWGWKETQYF. The CDR3 DNA sequence: TGTGCCAGCAGCTTGGCTTGGGGGTGGAAAGAGACCCAGTACTTC.

V gene TRBV5-1 combines with J gene TRBJ2-4; the match to TRBD2 covers 13 bases. Unmatched junction bases numbered 12, after V lost 1 base and J lost 5 bases. Germline CDR1 reads SGHRS; CDR2 reads YFSETQ. CDR3 length: 19 amino acids. In DNA, the CDR3 is TGCGCCAGCAGCTTGTACGGACTAGCGGGGGCCCGACCCGAAAACATTCAGTACTTC. Translated, it gives CASSLYGLAGARPENIQYF.

The J gene is TRBJ2-1, the V gene TRBV5-1, with D possibly matching TRBD2 (6 bases). Per germline, CDR1 SGHRS and CDR2 YFSETQ. With 2 bases removed from V and 4 bases from J, the gap between germline ends came to 13 bases. This CDR3 comprises 15 residues. The CDR3 loop reads CASSFSPSDYNEQFF. The CDR3 DNA reads TGCGCCAGCAGCTTTTCGCCTAGCGATTACAATGAGCAGTTCTTC.